The 11 T cell receptor beta chains below come from one sample, sequenced in a study of identical twins (dated by TCRdb to the mid-2010s). Library method: 5' RACE. Sequencing instrument: Illumina HiSeq 2000. TCRdb's own reprocessing of the public reads used fastp at Q25 and MiXCR and kept productive beta chains. Identical CDR3 proteins give one entry, which carries the most common genes and DNA. The sample yields about 530,000 distinct CDR3 sequences; approximately 20% were counted once. Of the sample, about 0.48% falls within the top ten clones. This same sample was also part of a study on yellow fever vaccine responses in identical twins.

Sequencing was done on a sample of CD4+ T cells sorted from blood. These receptors all come from a woman aged 18-35 years in good health.

The chain employs TRBV7-9 and TRBJ1-2; D is unclear. V was shortened by 1 base and J by 8 bases, with 8 bases between the two germline ends. The CDR3 has 12 amino acids. CDR1 is SEHNR and CDR2 is FQNEAQ in the germline V gene (reference sequence). The CDR3 DNA reads TGTGCCAGCAGCTTAGATAGCTTCGGCTACACCTTC. Protein product: CASSLDSFGYTF. The whole variable domain, filled in from reference TRBV7-9 and TRBJ1-2, reads DTGVSQNPRHKITKRGQNVTFRCDPISEHNRLYWYRQTLGQGPEFLTYFQNEAQLEKSRLLSDRFSAERPKGSFSTLEIQRTEQGDSAMYLCASSLDSFGYTFGSGTRLTVV.

The rearrangement joins TRBV12-3 or TRBV12-4 to TRBJ1-2; D might be TRBD1 (5 bases). Trimming stripped 3 bases from V and 0 bases from J, with 11 bases between. The CDR3 loop spans 15 amino acids. CDR3 sequence reads: CASSLVQGTNYGYTF. In DNA form, the CDR3 reads TGTGCCAGCAGTTTGGTCCAGGGAACTAACTATGGCTACACCTTC.

This clonotype has a handful of counts. The gene calls are TRBV15 and TRBJ1-1; D not resolved. Between the trimmed V and J ends, which lost 0 bases and 1 base, there was a span of 6 bases. Germline V CDR1 and CDR2: LNHNV, YYDKDF (reference sequence). The CDR3 length is 14 residues. The DNA of the CDR3 is TGTGCCACCAGCAGAGACGGGTGGAACACTGAAGCTTTCTTT. Encoded protein: CATSRDGWNTEAFF.

This chain joins TRBV12-3 or TRBV12-4 and TRBJ2-2, with TRBD2 matching over 7 bases. The CDR3 totals 14 residues. Losses at the gene ends were 4 bases for V and 6 bases for J; bases not matched to a gene: 5. The CDR3 spells CASSYPAGAGELFF. The CDR3 DNA sequence: TGTGCCAGCAGTTACCCGGCGGGAGCCGGGGAGCTGTTTTTT.

This clonotype occurred a few times. The gene calls are TRBV28 and TRBJ1-2, with 7 positions matching TRBD1. This CDR3 is 13 amino acids long. Unmatched junction bases numbered 7, after V lost 8 bases and J lost 4 bases. Germline CDR1 reads MDHEN; CDR2 reads SYDVKM. In nucleotides, the CDR3 is TGTGCCAGCGGGGGGGGACAGCGCTATGGCTACACCTTC. It is translated as CASGGGQRYGYTF.

The J gene is TRBJ2-7, the V gene TRBV7-9, with 11 bases identical to TRBD1. Germline values: CDR1 SEHNR, CDR2 FQNEAQ (reference sequence). The CDR3 totals 14 residues. V shed 5 bases and J 7 bases; nucleotides not matched to a gene: 7. The CDR3 loop is CASSKGQGGEEQYF. CDR3 nucleotides: TGTGCCAGCAGCAAGGGACAGGGGGGTGAAGAGCAGTACTTC.

This clonotype was counted many times. CDR3 bases: TGCGCCAGCAGCCAGGAAGGGAGACAGGGAACTTACGAGCAGTACTTC. Translation: CASSQEGRQGTYEQYF. This rearrangement joins TRBV4-1 to TRBJ2-7, with 7 bases lining up with TRBD1. Trimming took 3 bases from V and 4 from J; bases not matched to a gene: 12. Germline CDR1 is MGHRA and CDR2 is YSYEKL. This CDR3 has 16 residues.

The chain couples TRBV7-2 to TRBJ1-5; the D is unclear. The length of the CDR3 is 13 residues. Trimming removed 4 bases from V and 7 bases from J, with 11 bases in between. The germline CDR1 and CDR2 sequences are SGHTA and FQGNSA. This CDR3 reads CASSSTPGQPQHF. DNA for the CDR3: TGTGCCAGCAGCTCGACCCCGGGACAGCCCCAGCATTTT.

This clonotype turned up a few times. V is TRBV12-3 or TRBV12-4 and J is TRBJ2-1; D remains unclear. Trimming removed 3 bases from V and 5 bases from J, with 11 bases in between. The CDR3 contains 14 residues. The DNA of the CDR3 is TGTGCCAGCAGTTTGATGGGCCAAAACAATGAGCAGTTCTTC. Translating gives CASSLMGQNNEQFF.

V gene TRBV10-3 combines with J gene TRBJ2-1; TRBD2 matches 9 bases. Germline assignment: CDR1 ENHRY and CDR2 SYGVKD. Trimming removed 6 bases from V and 9 bases from J; junction bases left unmatched: 15. The CDR3 is made up of 16 amino acids. As DNA, the CDR3 is TGTGCCATCAGCGATCCGGGACTAGCCGCCTCTTTTGAGCAGTTCTTC. It codes for CAISDPGLAASFEQFF.

This clonotype has just a few counts. In DNA, the CDR3 is TGTGCCAGCAGTTTATCCGTTGAAGGGGGTGGAGAGACCCAGTACTTC. Amino acids: CASSLSVEGGGETQYF. This chain links TRBV28 with TRBJ2-5, with D possibly TRBD1 on 6 matching bases. The V gene lost 1 base and the J gene lost 4 bases, with 16 bases spanning the gap. This CDR3 is built from 16 residues. Germline V lookup: CDR1 MDHEN, CDR2 SYDVKM.